Each of the 24 T cell receptor beta chains below was sequenced from the same sample in a study of blood T cell repertoires in COVID-19. The table came from immunoSEQ multiplex PCR; TCRdb's copy has only in-frame clones and leaves some out. Of more than 95,000 clones in the sample, 75% to 85% were seen once. Sequenced sample: peripheral blood. Receptors originate from a man between 60 and 75 years old with acute or convalescent COVID-19.

V usage is TRBV7-9 and J usage is TRBJ2-1; no clear D gene. This CDR3 has 12 residues. Germline V gives CDR1 SEHNR, CDR2 FQNEAQ (reference sequence). V shed 1 base and J shed 13 bases, with 11 bases lying between them. The CDR3, as DNA: TGTGCCAGCAGCTTAGAGCCAACAGCCCAGTTCTTC. Translation gives CASSLEPTAQFF.

The J gene is TRBJ1-1, the V gene TRBV5-5, with D possibly TRBD1 on 5 matching bases. Germline V gene lookup returns CDR1 SGHKS and CDR2 YYEKEE (reference sequence). The CDR3 length is 15 residues. Trimming pared 4 bases from V and 3 bases from J, leaving 16 bases between. CDR3: CASSPWGGWDTEAFF. Written as DNA, the CDR3 is TGTGCCAGCAGCCCGTGGGGGGGATGGGACACTGAAGCTTTCTTT.

This chain uses TRBV7-2 with TRBJ2-7; D is possibly TRBD2 (5 bases). V was trimmed by 3 bases and J by 2 bases, leaving 8 bases between them. Germline CDR1 is SGHTA and CDR2 is FQGNSA. The CDR3 spans 13 residues. CDR3 sequence (DNA): TGTGCCAGCAGCTTCAGCGGCCCCTACGAGCAGTACTTC. Its translation: CASSFSGPYEQYF.

The gene calls are TRBV7-9 and TRBJ1-1; 8 bases agree with TRBD1. This CDR3 has 17 residues. The germline CDR1 and CDR2 sequences are SEHNR and FQNEAQ (reference sequence). The J segment lost 6 bases and the V segment lost 3 bases, leaving 15 bases of the junction unmatched. The CDR3 reads CASSFHPQGAGWAEAFF. The CDR3 region has the DNA TGTGCCAGCAGCTTTCACCCCCAGGGGGCGGGGTGGGCTGAAGCTTTCTTT.

In nucleotides, the CDR3 is TGTGCCAGCAGCCAAGCCGTAGCGGGGGGCACAGATACGCAGTATTTT. This gives the protein CASSQAVAGGTDTQYF. This chain uses TRBV3-1 (or the pseudogene TRBV3-2) with TRBJ2-3; TRBD2 matches at 9 bases. The trim removed 1 base at V and 1 base at J, leaving 3 bases unmatched. Germline CDR1 LGHDT, CDR2 YNNKEL (reference sequence). There are 16 residues in the CDR3.

The chain employs TRBV5-1 and TRBJ2-2; 7 bases are a match to TRBD2. V lost 4 bases and J lost 4; bases outside the gene matches: 1. This CDR3 comprises 13 residues. Germline V gene data show CDR1 as SGHRS and CDR2 as YFSETQ. The CDR3: CASSPGGTGELFF. DNA of the CDR3: TGCGCCAGCAGCCCGGGGGGCACCGGGGAGCTGTTTTTT.

The chain carries TRBV3-1 (or the pseudogene TRBV3-2) and TRBJ1-4; D not resolved. CDR1 is LGHDT, CDR2 YNNKEL, per germline (reference sequence). This CDR3 is 14 amino acids long. V was shortened by 1 base and J by 4 bases, with 7 bases between the two germline ends. The CDR3 loop is CASSQGSGNEKLFF. The CDR3 DNA reads TGTGCCAGCAGCCAAGGTAGTGGTAATGAAAAACTGTTTTTT.

The gene calls are TRBV19 and TRBJ1-2, with 7 bases identical to TRBD1. V dropped 6 bases and J dropped 4; count of bases not matched to a gene: 5. This CDR3 contains 13 residues. The germline CDR1 and CDR2 sequences are LNHDA and SQIVND (reference sequence). This CDR3 reads CASRGTVSYGYTF. In DNA form, the CDR3 reads TGTGCCAGTAGGGGGACAGTGAGCTATGGCTACACCTTC.

V and J are TRBV27 and TRBJ1-5; 7 bases map to TRBD1. This CDR3 spans 14 amino acids. Losses at the gene ends were 5 bases for V and 5 bases for J; bases not matched to a gene: 6. Per the germline V gene, CDR1 is MNHEY and CDR2 is SMNVEV (reference sequence). The CDR3 DNA sequence: TGTGCCAGCAGTCACCAGGGGGAGGATCAGCCCCAGCATTTT. As protein: CASSHQGEDQPQHF.

This chain links TRBV10-3 with TRBJ1-1; perhaps TRBD1 as D (6 bases). Germline assignment: CDR1 ENHRY and CDR2 SYGVKD. V was cut by 11 bases and J by 1 base, with 14 bases left in between. The CDR3 consists of 13 residues. CDR3 in DNA: TGTGCCGTAAACCAGGGGCAGAACACTGAAGCTTTCTTT. This codes for CAVNQGQNTEAFF.

V usage is TRBV30 and J usage is TRBJ2-1; a weak D match, TRBD1 (5 bases). The CDR3 covers 13 residues. V lost 2 bases and J 9 bases, leaving 14 bases between the germline ends. The germline V gene encodes CDR1 GTSNPN and CDR2 SVGIG (reference sequence). The CDR3 region is CAWSSGSLFEQFF. CDR3 in DNA: TGTGCCTGGAGTTCAGGGTCGCTATTTGAGCAGTTCTTC.

This clone was counted between two and nine times. The chain links TRBV28 to TRBJ1-2; TRBD1 might be the D (6 bases). This CDR3 has 14 residues. Germline-derived CDR1 and CDR2 are MDHEN and SYDVKM. Trimming left V 6 bases short and J 3 bases short, with 14 bases between. This CDR3 is CASSLTGLHYGYTF. In nucleotides, the CDR3 is TGTGCCAGCAGCCTTACAGGGCTCCACTATGGCTACACCTTC.

The chain couples TRBV29-1 to TRBJ2-3; weak D call: TRBD2 (6 bases). Germline CDR1 is SQVTM and CDR2 is ANQGSEA. V lost 6 bases, J lost 2 bases, and 12 bases lay in between. The CDR3 covers 13 residues. CDR3 nucleotide sequence: TGCAGCGTAATAGCGGAGCCCACAGATACGCAGTATTTT. As protein: CSVIAEPTDTQYF.

The chain combines TRBV18 with TRBJ1-4, with 7 bases aligning to TRBD1. After removal of 4 bases from V and 2 bases from J, the junction contained 7 bases not matched to a gene. This CDR3 is 16 amino acids long. Germline loops: CDR1 KGHSH, CDR2 LQKENI. This chain's CDR3 is CASSRTLQGTNEKLFF. The CDR3 DNA follows: TGTGCCAGCTCACGGACACTACAGGGGACTAATGAAAAACTGTTTTTT.

The gene calls are TRBV6-4 and TRBJ1-1; D gene uncertain. Germline V gene lookup returns CDR1 MRHNA and CDR2 SNTAGT. CDR3 length equals 16 residues. Trimming took 8 bases from V and 1 from J, leaving 20 bases between them. CDR3 in amino acids: CASPTPKYGENTEAFF. In DNA form, the CDR3 reads TGTGCCAGCCCCACCCCTAAGTACGGGGAGAACACTGAAGCTTTCTTT.

The chain is built from TRBV28 and TRBJ2-1; 8 positions match TRBD2. Germline V gives CDR1 MDHEN, CDR2 SYDVKM. With V trimmed by 5 bases and J by 7 bases, 10 bases remained unmatched. The CDR3 covers 15 residues. The CDR3 loop is CASSRPGGPGNEQFF. For the CDR3, the DNA is TGTGCCAGCAGTCGTCCGGGAGGGCCCGGGAATGAGCAGTTCTTC.

This clone was detected only a few times. The chain is built from TRBV11-2 and TRBJ2-1, with a tentative D call TRBD2 (6 bases). Trimming removed 3 bases at V and 8 bases at J, with 14 bases between. Germline-derived CDR1 and CDR2 are SGHAT and FQNNGV. The CDR3 runs to 14 residues. Here the CDR3 DNA reads TGTGCCAGCAGCTTCGAGGGAGGTAGAGATGAGCAGTTCTTC. It translates to CASSFEGGRDEQFF.

V gene TRBV5-1 combines with J gene TRBJ1-2, with TRBD1 as a possible D gene (5 bases). Per the germline V gene, CDR1 is SGHRS and CDR2 is YFSETQ. V was pared by 4 bases and J by 7 bases, with 11 bases between. This CDR3 has 12 amino acids. CDR3 sequence (DNA): TGCGCCAGCAGCGAGGGACTAGGTGGCTACACCTTC. Its translation is CASSEGLGGYTF.

V gene TRBV7-8 combines with J gene TRBJ1-3; no definite D call. CDR3 length: 14 residues. With 3 bases removed from V and 4 bases from J, the gap between germline ends came to 10 bases. Germline V gene sequence: CDR1 SGHVS, CDR2 FQNEAQ. In DNA form, the CDR3 reads TGTGCCAGCAGCTTGAGGGCGAACGGAAACACCATATATTTT. Amino acid sequence: CASSLRANGNTIYF. The whole variable domain, filled in from reference TRBV7-8 and TRBJ1-3, reads GAGVSQSPRYKVAKRGQDVALRCDPISGHVSLFWYQQALGQGPEFLTYFQNEAQLDKSGLPSDRFFAERPEGSVSTLKIQRTQQEDSAVYLCASSLRANGNTIYFGEGSWLTVV.

The chain is built from TRBV19 and TRBJ2-5, with a possible D match to TRBD2 (5 bases). Germline loops: CDR1 LNHDA, CDR2 SQIVND (reference sequence). CDR3 size: 15 residues. Deletions cut 3 bases from V and 4 bases from J, with 15 bases between. The CDR3 here is CASSIHQAAGETQYF. The CDR3, as DNA: TGTGCCAGTAGTATCCATCAGGCGGCGGGAGAGACCCAGTACTTC.

In nucleotides, the CDR3 is TGTGCCAGCAGTGGACAGGGGGACCAGCCCCAGCATTTT. Amino acids: CASSGQGDQPQHF. The chain joins TRBV12-3 or TRBV12-4 to TRBJ1-5; 10 positions match TRBD1. J gave up 7 bases and V 5 bases, and 2 bases lay outside the gene matches. This CDR3 spans 13 amino acids.

This sequence joins TRBV5-6 and TRBJ2-7; 9 nucleotides line up with TRBD1. The CDR3 runs to 17 residues. V was pared by 1 base and J by 6 bases, with 14 bases of the junction left unmatched. Germline V gene data show CDR1 as SGHDT and CDR2 as YYEEEE. DNA for the CDR3: TGTGCCAGCAGCTTGCTCTCGACCCCTCAGACAGGGGGCGAGCAGTACTTC. Encoded protein: CASSLLSTPQTGGEQYF.

This clone came up a few times. The J gene is TRBJ1-2, the V gene TRBV28; 9 bases are shared with TRBD1. Per the germline V gene, CDR1 is MDHEN and CDR2 is SYDVKM. The CDR3 length is 15 residues. With 4 bases clipped from V and 4 bases from J, the junction kept 7 bases outside the gene matches. CDR3 nucleotide sequence: TGTGCCAGCAGTTCGTCGGGACAGGGCCTCTATGGCTACACCTTC. This codes for CASSSSGQGLYGYTF.

This rearrangement joins TRBV19 to TRBJ2-1, with D unresolved. Germline V CDR1 and CDR2: LNHDA, SQIVND (reference sequence). The V and J ends lost 4 bases and 2 bases respectively, with 9 bases between them. CDR3 length equals 14 residues. CDR3 bases: TGTGCCAGTAGTACTCTTAACACCTACAATGAGCAGTTCTTC. Protein: CASSTLNTYNEQFF.